This entry concerns a single TCR beta chain. Its antigen target is currently unknown. For each CD8+ T cell subset, flow sorting was done in triplicate, and 300,000 or so cells per subset went directly into RLT lysis buffer. To exclude memory contaminants, naive CD8+ T cells were stringently defined as CD45RO-CCR7+CD27+CD95-. Peripheral blood mononuclear cells were isolated from buffy coats by standard density gradient centrifugation. Naive CXCR3-negative and CXCR3-positive CD8+ T cells were flow-sorted using a FACSAria III. Total RNA was extracted from sorted cells with an RNeasy Mini Kit. The CDR3 starts with the cysteine, ends with the phenylalanine, and has 14 residues. DNA was not recorded. These reads were obtained on a NextSeq 550. The Human TCR Profiling Kit (MiLaboratory) was used to make UMI-labeled 5' RACE TRB cDNA libraries. cDNA synthesis used the entire amount of extracted RNA, and PCR amplification then used the entire amount of cDNA produced. Libraries were prepared in parallel with an identical number of PCR cycles. The authors' analysis ran thus. MIGEC and MiXCR extracted about 50,000 +/- 10,000 unique UMI-labeled TRB cDNA molecules per library, requiring at least two reads per UMI. An average of approximately 40,000 +/- 10,000 functional in-frame TRB CDR3 nucleotide clonotypes without stop codons was found per library. After each sample was downsampled to 5000 UMI-labeled TRB molecules, VDJtools was used to calculate diversity metrics such as normalized Shannon-Wiener and Chao1. VDJtools computed clonotype-size-weighted physicochemical properties of the central five CDR3 residues: interaction energy, strength, volume and Kidera factor 4. The reads were reprocessed in TCRdb, with one entry per CDR3 protein sequence and no accompanying DNA. The V and J calls and clone size are TCRdb's, not the authors'. The sample's own table lists 43,000 or so distinct CDR3 sequences. The top ten clonotypes cover around 1.6% of the sample.

The sample originates from a study of CXCR3-negative and CXCR3-positive naive CD8 T cells (dated by TCRdb to between 2018 and 2021). In the study overall: In total, approximately 130 million TRB reads were obtained, corresponding to roughly 1.5 +/- 0.3 million reads per library. Data from about 12 donors, pooled across two independent experiments, went into the diversity and physicochemical repertoire analyses. TRBV-TRBJ cluster analysis included naive subsets from about 5 donors and memory cells from 3 donors.

The paper as a whole reports these results and caveats: TRBV-TRBJ usage was similar between naive CXCR3-negative and CXCR3-positive cells from the same donor, while memory cells showed distinct patterns. Both naive subsets had comparably high repertoire diversity, while memory CD8+ T cells had much lower repertoire diversity. CXCR3 expression partially decreased after cryopreservation, so most assays used freshly isolated PBMCs. Because surface CD5, which has been linked to self-reactivity in mice, was comparable between naive subsets, TCR interaction strength was also inferred from TRB CDR3 physicochemical properties. TRB CDR3s from CXCR3-positive naive cells showed higher hydrophobicity (lower Kidera factor 4), lower energy, and higher strength and volume indices than CXCR3-negative naive cells.

Recombination connected TRBV12-3 or TRBV12-4 to TRBJ2-1; checking the TCRdb D call of TRBD1 is not possible without DNA. The TCR comes from a human donor in good health. Some clones in this sample may be carry-over from other donors' samples. Sequencing was done on a sample of naive CXCR3- CD8+ T cells from blood. The sample's cell subset or site, from its label and the paper: CD45RO-CCR7+CD27+CD95- naive CD8+ T cells lacking CXCR3 (TNR3-). The CDR3 sequence is CASSGDREFSEQFF.